One sample yielded the 19 T cell receptor beta chains listed below, sequenced in a study of Tregs in tolerant kidney transplant recipients. TCRdb keeps only in-frame clones here, not all; method: immunoSEQ multiplex PCR. The sample lists some 4,000 clones; over 75% were seen once. The source material was Tregs from blood, sampled before the transplant. Receptors originate from a human donor who received a combined kidney and bone marrow transplant.

The chain joins TRBV6-1 to TRBJ2-1, with 7 bases that match TRBD1. CDR3 size: 17 residues. V lost 4 bases, J lost 3 bases, and 12 bases stayed unmatched. CDR1 and CDR2 (germline): MNHNS, SASEGT. CDR3 loop: CASSARPYRTGYNEQFF. Written as DNA, the CDR3 is TGTGCCAGCAGTGCAAGACCCTATAGGACAGGCTACAATGAGCAGTTCTTC.

Only a few counts were recorded for this clone. V usage is TRBV5-1 and J usage is TRBJ1-1; D is possibly TRBD1 (6 bases). Per germline, CDR1 SGHRS and CDR2 YFSETQ. This CDR3 comprises 13 residues. Trimming removed 2 bases at V and 3 bases at J, with 8 bases between. The CDR3 reads CASSLQGYTEAFF. The CDR3 nucleotides are TGCGCCAGCAGCTTACAGGGTTACACTGAAGCTTTCTTT. Based on the CDR3 plus reference TRBV5-1 and TRBJ1-1, the full variable domain is KAGVTQTPRYLIKTRGQQVTLSCSPISGHRSVSWYQQTPGQGLQFLFEYFSETQRNKGNFPGRFSGRQFSNSRSEMNVSTLELGDSALYLCASSLQGYTEAFFGQGTRLTVV.

The chain recombines TRBV29-1 with TRBJ2-1; D gene uncertain. The CDR3 runs 11 residues. Trimming took off 4 bases at V and 7 bases at J, with 8 bases between the two ends. Germline assignment: CDR1 SQVTM and CDR2 ANQGSEA. The CDR3 coding sequence is TGCAGCGTTGGAGTTGATAATGAGCAGTTCTTC. As protein: CSVGVDNEQFF.

The CDR3 protein is CASSLPQPGDTQYF. The DNA for the CDR3 is TGCGCCAGCAGCTTGCCCCAGCCGGGGGATACGCAGTATTTT. The rearrangement links TRBV5-1 to TRBJ2-3; D possibly corresponds to TRBD2 (5 bases). CDR3 length equals 14 residues. CDR1 and CDR2 (germline): SGHRS, YFSETQ. Trimming took off 1 base at V and 6 bases at J, with 12 bases between the two ends.

V gene TRBV6-5 combines with J gene TRBJ2-3, with 8 bases aligning to TRBD2. This CDR3 has 15 amino acids. Germline V gene sequence: CDR1 MNHEY, CDR2 SVGAGI. The junction had 9 bases not matched to a gene; V was cut back by 6 bases and J by 4 bases. The CDR3 sequence is CASRPSGSRADTQYF. The CDR3 nucleotides read TGTGCCAGCAGGCCGAGCGGGAGTCGCGCAGATACGCAGTATTTT.

The chain links TRBV27 to TRBJ2-2, with 9 bases identical to TRBD1. The V segment lost 2 bases and the J segment 5 bases; nucleotides outside the gene matches: 3. The CDR3 extends over 15 amino acids. Germline V CDR1 and CDR2: MNHEY, SMNVEV (reference sequence). The chain's CDR3 is CASSLQQGATGELFF. The CDR3 DNA is TGTGCCAGCAGTTTACAACAGGGGGCAACCGGGGAGCTGTTTTTT.

This clone was counted a single time. This chain links TRBV6-1 with TRBJ2-7; maybe TRBD1 (5 bases). V dropped 5 bases and J dropped 4 bases, with 9 bases sitting between them. Germline V gene sequence: CDR1 MNHNS, CDR2 SASEGT. This CDR3 comprises 12 residues. CDR3 bases: TGTGCCAGCAGTCACGACAGATACGAGCAGTACTTC. It is translated as CASSHDRYEQYF.

The V and J genes are TRBV10-3 and TRBJ1-1, with D hard to call. This CDR3 contains 12 residues. Germline-derived CDR1 and CDR2 are ENHRY and SYGVKD. Trimming stripped 2 bases from V and 5 bases from J, with 6 bases between. DNA for the CDR3: TGTGCCATCAGTGAGCAGAGGACTGAAGCTTTCTTT. Translated, it gives CAISEQRTEAFF.

This rearrangement joins TRBV29-1 to TRBJ1-5; 7 nucleotides line up with TRBD1. Germline V lookup: CDR1 SQVTM, CDR2 ANQGSEA. The CDR3 length is 13 residues. Trimming removed 6 bases from V and 4 bases from J; junction bases left unmatched: 6. The CDR3 coding sequence is TGCAGCGTGAGAGACAGGGAGAATCAGCCCCAGCATTTT. Amino acid sequence: CSVRDRENQPQHF.

This rearrangement joins TRBV27 to TRBJ2-1, with 15 nucleotides matching TRBD2. V dropped 3 bases and J dropped 8; count of bases not matched to a gene: 8. Germline V gene lookup returns CDR1 MNHEY and CDR2 SMNVEV (reference sequence). The CDR3 covers 17 residues. The CDR3 here is CASSFSGLAGGMDEQFF. CDR3 nucleotide sequence: TGTGCCAGCAGTTTTTCGGGACTAGCGGGAGGTATGGATGAGCAGTTCTTC.

The chain combines TRBV19 with TRBJ1-1; TRBD1 is a possible D gene (5 bases). This CDR3 is built from 15 residues. Germline V CDR1 and CDR2: LNHDA, SQIVND (reference sequence). The germline V and J ends were trimmed by 5 bases and 0 bases, with 13 bases remaining between them. The CDR3: CASSWGPGVNTEAFF. The CDR3 DNA follows: TGTGCCAGTAGTTGGGGCCCGGGGGTGAACACTGAAGCTTTCTTT.

V and J are TRBV6-6 and TRBJ1-5, with D possibly being TRBD1 (5 bases). The V end lost 6 bases, the J end lost 4 bases, and 16 bases lay between the germline ends. The CDR3 has 15 residues. Germline V gives CDR1 MNHNY, CDR2 SVGAGI (reference sequence). The CDR3 bases are TGTGCCAGCAGGAGTTCAGGGATCTGGAATCAGCCCCAGCATTTT. It codes for CASRSSGIWNQPQHF.

The chain recombines TRBV5-4 with TRBJ2-3; no reliable D call. Per germline, CDR1 SGHNT and CDR2 YYREEE (reference sequence). The V gene lost 6 bases and the J gene lost 5 bases, with 10 bases spanning the gap. This CDR3 is 12 amino acids long. Here the CDR3 DNA reads TGTGCCAGCACCTATGAGCGAGATACGCAGTATTTT. Translated: CASTYERDTQYF. The whole variable domain, remainder taken from reference TRBV5-4 and TRBJ2-3, is ETGVTQSPTHLIKTRGQQVTLRCSSQSGHNTVSWYQQALGQGPQFIFQYYREEENGRGNFPPRFSGLQFPNYSSELNVNALELDDSALYLCASTYERDTQYFGPGTRLTVL.

The chain couples TRBV10-3 to TRBJ2-5; D gene ambiguous. CDR1 is ENHRY and CDR2 is SYGVKD in the germline V gene. V dropped 4 bases and J dropped 2 bases, with 11 bases sitting between them. The CDR3 sequence is 14 residues long. The CDR3 region has the DNA TGTGCCATCAGTGTCCAACTGTTTCAAGAGACCCAGTACTTC. Its translation is CAISVQLFQETQYF.

This clone occurred a few times. The CDR3 region is CASSLWGTNQPQHF. The CDR3 DNA reads as TGTGCCAGCAGCTTGTGGGGCACCAATCAGCCCCAGCATTTT. V gene TRBV7-8 combines with J gene TRBJ1-5; TRBD1 is a possible D gene (5 bases). Germline-derived CDR1 and CDR2 are SGHVS and FQNEAQ. The CDR3 extends over 14 amino acids. Trimming removed 3 bases from V and 3 bases from J, with 9 bases in between.

The chain uses TRBV18 and TRBJ2-2, with 8 bases fitting TRBD1. The CDR3 has 16 residues. Trimming took 3 bases from V and 6 from J; bases not matched to a gene: 9. Germline CDR1 and CDR2: KGHSH and LQKENI. CDR3 sequence (DNA): TGTGCCAGCTCACCTTCAGGGGGCTCGAAGGCCGGGGAGCTGTTTTTT. As protein: CASSPSGGSKAGELFF. Using reference TRBV18 and TRBJ2-2 for the parts outside the CDR3, the full variable domain is NAGVMQNPRHLVRRRGQEARLRCSPMKGHSHVYWYRQLPEEGLKFMVYLQKENIIDESGMPKERFSAEFPKEGPSILRIQQVVRGDSAAYFCASSPSGGSKAGELFFGEGSRLTVL.

This rearrangement joins TRBV18 to TRBJ2-1; 9 bases fit TRBD2. The V gene end was trimmed by 2 bases and the J gene end by 2 bases; junction bases not matched to a gene: 16. Germline-derived CDR1 and CDR2 are KGHSH and LQKENI. This CDR3 comprises 20 residues. The CDR3 DNA sequence: TGTGCCAGCTCACCATACCGGAGGCCGGAAGGCGGGAGGGCCTACAATGAGCAGTTCTTC. Its translation is CASSPYRRPEGGRAYNEQFF. Supplemented by reference TRBV18 and TRBJ2-1, the full variable domain reads NAGVMQNPRHLVRRRGQEARLRCSPMKGHSHVYWYRQLPEEGLKFMVYLQKENIIDESGMPKERFSAEFPKEGPSILRIQQVVRGDSAAYFCASSPYRRPEGGRAYNEQFFGPGTRLTVL.

V and J are TRBV16 and TRBJ1-2; 9 bases match TRBD1. Looked up from germline, CDR1 is KGHSY and CDR2 is FQNENV. The CDR3 has 13 residues. V dropped 3 bases and J dropped 5; count of bases not matched to a gene: 1. The CDR3 is CASSHGQGYGYTF. For the CDR3, the DNA is TGTGCCAGCAGCCACGGACAGGGGTATGGCTACACCTTC. The full variable domain, with the rest looked up from reference TRBV16 and TRBJ1-2, is GEEVAQTPKHLVRGEGQKAKLYCAPIKGHSYVFWYQQVLKNEFKFLISFQNENVFDETGMPKERFSAKCLPNSPCSLEIQATKLEDSAVYFCASSHGQGYGYTFGSGTRLTVV.

CDR3 sequence reads: CASSPLGTSGYGVYEQYF. CDR3 nucleotide sequence: TGTGCCAGCTCACCACTCGGGACTAGCGGCTATGGGGTCTACGAGCAGTACTTC. V usage is TRBV18 and J usage is TRBJ2-7, with TRBD2 matching 11 bases. Germline V lookup: CDR1 KGHSH, CDR2 LQKENI. This CDR3 has 18 residues. V shed 1 base, J shed 3 bases, and the junction held 11 bases outside the gene matches.